This TCR beta chain originates from a study of cytomegalovirus exposure and HLA in healthy donors. A note on this clone: Its target is not known.

Study-level points and caveats: In a later analysis, TCR beta V- and J-gene trimming was associated with a missense DCLRE1C variant. By HLA locus, TCR association rates varied in a later analysis, with DRB1 showing the most and HLA-C the fewest.

The CDR3 consists of 18 residues. The junction had 9 bases not matched to a gene; V was cut back by 0 bases and J by 3 bases. Per germline, CDR1 MGHRA and CDR2 YSYEKL. While unrecorded immune exposures were likely, the donors were nominally healthy when sampled. The PCR was carried out with 60 Vbeta primers and 13 Jbeta primers. Clones were sequenced by immunoSEQ multiplex PCR, and TCRdb holds only the in-frame ones, with some missing. The sample lists 130,000 to 150,000 clones, roughly 80% occurring once. The receptor comes from a man aged 35 to 55 in good health and CMV-seropositive. Source material: PBMCs. The J gene is TRBJ2-3, the V gene TRBV4-1; TRBD1 agrees at 10 bases. In nucleotides, the CDR3 is TGCGCCAGCAGCCAAGATCGGACAGGGGGGGTTCTGACAGATACGCAGTATTTT. Its protein product is CASSQDRTGGVLTDTQYF.